This T cell receptor beta chain stems from a study of cytomegalovirus exposure and HLA in healthy donors. Amplification used 60 Vbeta primers and 13 Jbeta primers. Method: immunoSEQ multiplex PCR; TCRdb's copy keeps in-frame clones and lacks some. The sample gives a few hundred thousand clones, around 90% of which show up once; roughly 1.6% is in the top ten. Sequenced: PBMCs. The origin of this receptor is a girl between 2 and 10 years old in good health and CMV-seronegative.

The CDR3 DNA reads as TGTGCCATCAAGGAGGACAGTGGAAACACCATATATTTT. This codes for CAIKEDSGNTIYF. The chain employs TRBV10-3 and TRBJ1-3; a possible D gene is TRBD1 (6 bases). Germline loops: CDR1 ENHRY, CDR2 SYGVKD. V gave up 7 bases and J gave up 3 bases, with 10 bases separating them. There are 13 residues in the CDR3.